Here is one TCR beta chain with its context. This sample was taken from a study of blood T cell repertoires in COVID-19. Study details: Spain, Italy and the United States supplied samples that represented acute and convalescent COVID-19. T cells, B-cell-depleted T cells, or PBMCs provided the cDNA or gDNA that served as material.

As handled by the study authors: Estimated nucleated cell counts came from reference gene primer amplification. Clones were sequenced by immunoSEQ multiplex PCR, and TCRdb holds only the in-frame ones, with some missing. Clone size and the V and J calls come from that table; the DNA yielded D and trimming. Here the sample spans some 94,000 clones, around nine tenths being singletons. This clonotype was obtained from a human donor in a cohort sampled during active COVID-19. What was sequenced was peripheral blood.

In DNA, the CDR3 is TGCGCCAGCAGCTTGGACTCGCTTTCTGGAAACACCATATATTTT. It encodes CASSLDSLSGNTIYF. The gene calls are TRBV5-1 and TRBJ1-3; the D is unclear. Germline V CDR1 and CDR2: SGHRS, YFSETQ. The CDR3 contains 15 residues. V dropped 0 bases and J dropped 1 base, with 8 bases sitting between them.